One and the same sample provided the 23 T cell receptor beta chains below, sequenced in a study of T cell repertoires in aging, cancer and after chemotherapy. A mixed TRB-A/B primer pool amplified rearranged TRB by multiplex touch-down PCR. TCRdb processed the multiplex PCR reads anew with MiXCR; each CDR3 protein has one entry. The sample lists 1,300 to 1,500 distinct CDR3 sequences; roughly 66% were seen once. The template was genomic DNA from peripheral blood, not RNA. Sequencing was carried out using blood. All receptors come from a human donor with a blood cancer.

A remark on this clonotype: The junction does not match germline at one end; this may be a read error. V is TRBV5-3 and J is TRBJ2-7, with TRBD1 identical over 7 bases. TRBV5-3 is recorded as an ORF, its role being uncertain. This CDR3 contains 14 residues. The CDR3 coding sequence is TGTGCCAGCAGCTTGGCCCGGACAGGTTACGAGCAGTACTTC. It yields the protein CASSLARTGYEQYF.

This clonotype was detected only a few times. This chain joins TRBV6-5 and TRBJ2-7, with D maybe TRBD1 (6 bases). In germline, CDR1 is MNHEY, CDR2 SVGAGI. This CDR3 is 14 amino acids long. V lost 5 bases and J 6 bases, leaving 17 bases between the germline ends. CDR3 nucleotides: TGTGCCAGCAGTACTATACAGGGTTCGCGCGAGCAGTACTTC. Translating gives CASSTIQGSREQYF.

To note about this clonotype: Possible read error: a much larger clone is one base away. V and J are TRBV18 and TRBJ2-2; a possible D gene is TRBD1 (6 bases). V gave up 10 bases and J gave up 0 bases, with 21 bases separating them. CDR3 length: 17 residues. CDR1 and CDR2 (germline): KGHSH, LQKENI. CDR3 in amino acids: CAIHTLQQGSNTGELFF. The CDR3 DNA reads TGTGCCATCCACACCCTCCAACAGGGATCGAACACCGGGGAGCTGTTTTTT. The full variable domain, rest sourced from reference TRBV18 and TRBJ2-2, is NAGVMQNPRHLVRRRGQEARLRCSPMKGHSHVYWYRQLPEEGLKFMVYLQKENIIDESGMPKERFSAEFPKEGPSILRIQQVVRGDSAAYFCAIHTLQQGSNTGELFFGEGSRLTVL.

This chain connects TRBV6-5 to TRBJ1-1; 10 bases agree with TRBD1. Losses at the gene ends were 0 bases for V and 6 bases for J; bases not matched to a gene: 4. Germline CDR1 is MNHEY and CDR2 is SVGAGI. The CDR3 covers 15 residues. The CDR3 spells CASSYSGQGRPEAFF. Written as DNA, the CDR3 is TGTGCCAGCAGTTACTCGGGACAGGGGCGTCCTGAAGCTTTCTTT.

About this clonotype: A junction boundary mismatches the germline segment, possibly from a read error. V and J are TRBV30 and TRBJ2-7, with unresolved D. This CDR3 region has 12 residues. The germline V gene encodes CDR1 GTSNPN and CDR2 SVGIG (reference sequence). CDR3 coding DNA: TGTGCCTGGGGGCCGAACTCCTACCAGCAGTACTTC. Translation gives CAWGPNSYQQYF.

This clonotype was counted only a few times. The gene calls are TRBV6-5 and TRBJ2-7; the D gene is possibly TRBD1 (5 bases). Trimming left V 2 bases short and J 0 bases short, with 8 bases between. CDR3 size: 14 residues. Germline-derived CDR1 and CDR2 are MNHEY and SVGAGI. CDR3 DNA sequence: TGTGCCAGCAGTTACCAACAGGACTCCTACGAGCAGTACTTC. Amino acids: CASSYQQDSYEQYF.

The V and J genes are TRBV12-3 or TRBV12-4 and TRBJ2-6, with 9 bases aligning to TRBD1. CDR3 length: 15 residues. Trimming removed 6 bases from V and 2 bases from J; junction bases left unmatched: 2. The CDR3 DNA sequence: TGTGCCAGCAGCTGGACAGGGGCTGGGGCCAACGTCCTGACTTTC. This codes for CASSWTGAGANVLTF.

This clonotype was seen a few times. V usage is TRBV30 and J usage is TRBJ1-1; 7 bases agree with TRBD1. V lost 1 base and J lost 1; bases outside the gene matches: 6. The germline CDR1 and CDR2 sequences are GTSNPN and SVGIG (reference sequence). CDR3 size: 15 residues. The CDR3 spells CAWSGETGRNTEAFF. As DNA, the CDR3 is TGTGCCTGGAGTGGAGAGACAGGGAGGAACACTGAAGCTTTCTTT.

The count of this clonotype is one. The rearrangement uses TRBV12-3 or TRBV12-4 and TRBJ2-7; 8 positions agree with TRBD1. The CDR3 consists of 18 residues. Unmatched junction bases numbered 20, after V lost 5 bases and J lost 5 bases. The CDR3 DNA reads TGTGCCAGCAGTGACCCGGGACAGGTGTTCTCGTCTCAAAACGAGCAGTACTTC. It translates to CASSDPGQVFSSQNEQYF.

The chain links TRBV29-1 to TRBJ1-5; the D gene is possibly TRBD1 (6 bases). Per germline, CDR1 SQVTM and CDR2 ANQGSEA. The CDR3 contains 12 residues. The germline V and J ends were trimmed by 8 bases and 5 bases, with 13 bases remaining between them. In DNA, the CDR3 is TGCAGCCTGGACAGAAGAGATCAGCCCCAGCATTTT. Amino acids: CSLDRRDQPQHF.

Remarks on this clonotype: At one boundary the junction diverges from the germline segment, which might be a read error. The rearrangement links TRBV6-5 to TRBJ2-5, with D tentatively TRBD1 or TRBD2 (6 bases each). The CDR3 has 12 residues. CDR1 is MNHEY and CDR2 is SVGAGI in the germline V gene. CDR3 sequence reads: CASTQRGAPPHF. CDR3 nucleotide sequence: TGTGCCAGCACCCAAAGGGGGGCCCCGCCACACTTC.

This clonotype appeared a few times. CDR3 nucleotide sequence: TGTGCCAGCAGTTACGGGTCAACCAATGAGCAGTTCTTC. Translated, it gives CASSYGSTNEQFF. The chain links TRBV6-5 to TRBJ2-1; no clear D gene. The CDR3 spans 13 residues. CDR1 and CDR2 (germline): MNHEY, SVGAGI. V was clipped by 2 bases and J by 6 bases, with 8 bases between them.

The CDR3 is CASSSAGSPLHF. The CDR3 nucleotides read TGTGCCAGCAGTTCGGCTGGTTCACCCCTCCACTTT. V is TRBV6-5 and J is TRBJ1-6; D is ambiguous. Deletions cut 4 bases from V and 9 bases from J, with 7 bases between. Germline CDR1 reads MNHEY; CDR2 reads SVGAGI. The CDR3 sequence is 12 residues long.

In nucleotides, the CDR3 is TGTGCCAGCAGTGAATTATCGGGCGGGGGGAGTGAGACCCAGTACTTC. Protein product: CASSELSGGGSETQYF. The chain uses TRBV6-5 and TRBJ2-5; the match to TRBD2 covers 8 bases. Germline V CDR1 and CDR2: MNHEY, SVGAGI. Trimming cost V 5 bases and J 5 bases; bases outside gene matches: 13. The CDR3 extends over 16 amino acids.

This sequence joins TRBV6-2 or TRBV6-3 and TRBJ1-2; D remains unclear. The CDR3 sequence is 15 residues long. Trimming removed 1 base from V and 4 bases from J, with 13 bases in between. The germline CDR1 and CDR2 sequences are MNHEY and SVGEGT. In nucleotides, the CDR3 is TGTGCCAGCAGTTACTACGGGTGGTCAGCCTATGGCTACACCTTC. Translating it yields CASSYYGWSAYGYTF.

The chain combines TRBV30 with TRBJ2-3; TRBD2 matches at 7 bases. The V segment lost 3 bases and the J segment 2 bases; nucleotides outside the gene matches: 11. The CDR3 consists of 16 residues. CDR1 GTSNPN and CDR2 SVGIG come from the germline V gene (reference sequence). The CDR3 reads CAWRFRGVPPTDTQYF. CDR3 DNA sequence: TGTGCCTGGAGATTCCGGGGGGTCCCTCCCACAGATACGCAGTATTTT.

The table lists this clonotype with a few counts. This sequence joins TRBV6-5 and TRBJ1-6; possibly TRBD1 for D (6 bases). Germline loops: CDR1 MNHEY, CDR2 SVGAGI. The V and J ends lost 3 bases and 5 bases respectively, with 14 bases between them. The CDR3 length is 16 residues. The CDR3 loop is CASSYMAGTNNSPLHF. The CDR3 DNA sequence: TGTGCCAGCAGTTATATGGCCGGGACAAATAATTCACCCCTCCACTTT.

The gene calls are TRBV12-3 or TRBV12-4 and TRBJ1-6; 9 bases are shared with TRBD1. The CDR3 length is 14 residues. V was clipped by 6 bases and J by 8 bases; unmatched bases: 5. The CDR3 bases are TGTGCCAGCAGGGGACAGGGCTCGGATTCACCCCTCCACTTT. This sequence encodes CASRGQGSDSPLHF.

The chain has TRBV12-3 or TRBV12-4 and TRBJ2-7; D is undetermined. The CDR3 has 14 residues. The V end lost 4 bases, the J end lost 2 bases, and 12 bases lay between the germline ends. The CDR3 protein is CASSSPSNPYEQYF. The CDR3 region has the DNA TGTGCCAGCAGTTCCCCGAGTAATCCCTACGAGCAGTACTTC.

The chain recombines TRBV19 with TRBJ2-1; D unresolved. V dropped 3 bases and J dropped 5 bases, with 14 bases sitting between them. The CDR3 is 15 amino acids. Germline CDR1 and CDR2: LNHDA and SQIVND (reference sequence). The CDR3 loop is CASSIAGPPNNEQFF. CDR3 sequence (DNA): TGTGCCAGTAGTATTGCAGGACCTCCCAACAATGAGCAGTTCTTC.

The sample holds a few counts of this clonotype. The gene calls are TRBV7-2 and TRBJ2-5; D might be TRBD1 (5 bases). Looked up from germline, CDR1 is SGHTA and CDR2 is FQGNSA. CDR3 size: 14 residues. Trimming took 4 bases from V and 6 from J, leaving 15 bases between them. The CDR3 nucleotides are TGTGCCAGCAGCTGGGCAGGGTATAGTCAGACCCAGTACTTC. Its protein product is CASSWAGYSQTQYF.

This clonotype was counted only a few times. The V and J genes are TRBV6-5 and TRBJ2-2; no clear D. This CDR3 is 14 amino acids long. The germline CDR1 and CDR2 sequences are MNHEY and SVGAGI. The V and J ends lost 2 bases and 4 bases respectively, with 8 bases between them. In DNA, the CDR3 is TGTGCCAGCAGTTACGACTCCGTCACCGGGGAGCTGTTTTTT. It specifies CASSYDSVTGELFF.

This clonotype is a singleton in its sample. This rearrangement joins TRBV19 to TRBJ2-1, with 8 bases that match TRBD1. CDR1 is LNHDA, CDR2 SQIVND, per germline (reference sequence). CDR3 length: 15 amino acids. J gave up 5 bases and V 0 bases, and 3 bases lay outside the gene matches. The CDR3 loop reads CASSIDDRGHNEQFF. CDR3 in DNA: TGTGCCAGTAGTATAGATGACAGGGGCCACAATGAGCAGTTCTTC.